The 30 T cell receptor beta chains given below trace back to one sample, sequenced in a study of STAT5B mutations in CD4+ large granular lymphocyte leukemia. TCRdb's table, derived via immunoSEQ multiplex PCR, lists solely in-frame clones and lacks some. The table records over 35,000 clones, roughly 80% of them present only once. Sequenced sample: CD4+ T cells from blood buffy coats. Every receptor here comes from a human donor in good health.

The chain employs TRBV7-9 and TRBJ1-1; D may be TRBD1 (6 bases). CDR3 length equals 16 residues. V shed 4 bases and J shed 1 base, with 16 bases lying between them. The germline V gene encodes CDR1 SEHNR and CDR2 FQNEAQ (reference sequence). CDR3 DNA: TGTGCCAGCAGCTCGATAGGGGGTCCGGGGAACACTGAAGCTTTCTTT. The encoded protein is CASSSIGGPGNTEAFF.

This clone was recorded a few times. The rearrangement joins TRBV9 to TRBJ1-2, with D maybe TRBD1 (5 bases). Germline lookup yields CDR1 SGDLS and CDR2 YYNGEE. This CDR3 comprises 13 residues. Trimming removed 2 bases at V and 8 bases at J, with 13 bases between. CDR3 protein: CASSVTGLEGYTF. As DNA, the CDR3 is TGTGCCAGCAGCGTTACAGGCTTGGAGGGCTACACCTTC. The full variable domain, rest sourced from reference TRBV9 and TRBJ1-2, is DSGVTQTPKHLITATGQRVTLRCSPRSGDLSVYWYQQSLDQGLQFLIQYYNGEERAKGNILERFSAQQFPDLHSELNLSSLELGDSALYFCASSVTGLEGYTFGSGTRLTVV.

V and J are TRBV5-1 and TRBJ2-7; 10 nucleotides align to TRBD2. Germline CDR1 SGHRS, CDR2 YFSETQ. CDR3 length: 15 residues. V dropped 0 bases and J dropped 3; count of bases not matched to a gene: 3. The CDR3, as DNA: TGCGCCAGCAGCTTGGTGAGCGGGGGGGACTACGAGCAGTACTTC. This encodes CASSLVSGGDYEQYF.

J is TRBJ2-5 and V is TRBV6-6; D perhaps matches TRBD2 (6 bases). The CDR3 length is 13 residues. Trimming removed 6 bases from V and 5 bases from J, with 13 bases in between. The V gene's germline CDR1 is MNHNY and CDR2 SVGAGI (reference sequence). The CDR3 spells CASSPSLAETQYF. DNA for the CDR3: TGTGCCAGCAGCCCCAGTCTAGCGGAGACCCAGTACTTC.

This clone was observed a handful of times. V and J are TRBV4-3 and TRBJ1-6, with TRBD1 as a possible D gene (6 bases). Germline V gives CDR1 LGHNA, CDR2 YSLEER. This CDR3 region has 15 residues. Trimming took off 4 bases at V and 10 bases at J, with 17 bases between the two ends. This CDR3 reads CASSRAEGGGSPLHF. The DNA of the CDR3 is TGCGCCAGCAGCCGAGCAGAGGGGGGAGGATCACCCCTCCACTTT.

V and J are TRBV5-1 and TRBJ2-2; TRBD2 matches 8 bases. V trimming: 0 bases; J trimming: 4 bases; junction bases outside the gene matches: 5. CDR3 size: 16 residues. Germline V gene lookup returns CDR1 SGHRS and CDR2 YFSETQ. The CDR3 reads CASSLVRGGVTGELFF. Here the CDR3 DNA reads TGCGCCAGCAGCTTGGTACGGGGGGGCGTCACCGGGGAGCTGTTTTTT.

The rearrangement joins TRBV6-5 to TRBJ2-2; no definite D call. The V gene lost 2 bases and the J gene lost 2 bases, with 6 bases spanning the gap. Germline V gene data show CDR1 as MNHEY and CDR2 as SVGAGI. The CDR3 is 14 residues long. The CDR3: CASSYPRNTGELFF. CDR3 bases: TGTGCCAGCAGTTACCCCAGAAACACCGGGGAGCTGTTTTTT.

V and J are TRBV7-2 and TRBJ2-2; D call uncertain. V was pared by 5 bases and J by 5 bases, with 18 bases between. This CDR3 spans 16 amino acids. The germline V gene encodes CDR1 SGHTA and CDR2 FQGNSA. Written as DNA, the CDR3 is TGTGCCAGCAGCGGCGATGTACTATTGGGTACCGGGGAGCTGTTTTTT. Translating gives CASSGDVLLGTGELFF.

The chain employs TRBV10-3 and TRBJ2-2, with D perhaps matching TRBD1 (6 bases). The CDR3 contains 14 residues. Germline V gives CDR1 ENHRY, CDR2 SYGVKD. Between the trimmed V and J ends, which lost 4 bases and 3 bases, there was a span of 9 bases. CDR3 loop: CAISGWGHTGELFF. CDR3 nucleotides: TGTGCCATCAGTGGGTGGGGGCACACCGGGGAGCTGTTTTTT.

The V gene is TRBV6-6, the J gene TRBJ1-5; D gene unclear. V was shortened by 2 bases and J by 4 bases, with 9 bases between the two germline ends. The V gene's germline CDR1 is MNHNY and CDR2 SVGAGI (reference sequence). The CDR3 length is 14 residues. The CDR3 sequence: CASSYGGGNQPQHF. The CDR3 nucleotides are TGTGCCAGCAGTTACGGCGGAGGAAATCAGCCCCAGCATTTT.

The V gene is TRBV7-2, the J gene TRBJ2-3; TRBD2 matches at 11 bases. V lost 6 bases to trimming and J lost 1 base; unmatched junction nucleotides: 0. Germline V CDR1 and CDR2: SGHTA, FQGNSA. The CDR3 loop spans 14 amino acids. The CDR3 DNA reads TGTGCCAGCAGGACTAGCGGGGGCACAGATACGCAGTATTTT. The encoded protein is CASRTSGGTDTQYF. Using reference TRBV7-2 and TRBJ2-3 for the parts outside the CDR3, the full variable domain is GAGVSQSPSNKVTEKGKDVELRCDPISGHTALYWYRQSLGQGLEFLIYFQGNSAPDKSGLPSDRFSAERTGGSVSTLTIQRTQQEDSAVYLCASRTSGGTDTQYFGPGTRLTVL.

The chain recombines TRBV6-6 with TRBJ2-5; D remains ambiguous. The germline gives CDR1 MNHNY, CDR2 SVGAGI (reference sequence). The CDR3 length is 13 residues. Trimming took 5 bases from V and 5 from J, leaving 12 bases between them. The CDR3, as DNA: TGTGCCAGCAGTAGGACCCCCACGGAGACCCAGTACTTC. Encoded protein: CASSRTPTETQYF.

This chain connects TRBV5-1 to TRBJ1-6; D uncertain. V dropped 2 bases and J dropped 2 bases, with 8 bases sitting between them. The CDR3 is 15 amino acids. Germline V gene data show CDR1 as SGHRS and CDR2 as YFSETQ. CDR3 in DNA: TGCGCCAGCAGCTTATTCGGAGCCTATAATTCACCCCTCCACTTT. Protein product: CASSLFGAYNSPLHF. Full variable domain (missing parts from reference TRBV5-1 and TRBJ1-6): KAGVTQTPRYLIKTRGQQVTLSCSPISGHRSVSWYQQTPGQGLQFLFEYFSETQRNKGNFPGRFSGRQFSNSRSEMNVSTLELGDSALYLCASSLFGAYNSPLHFGNGTRLTVT.

The V and J genes are TRBV9 and TRBJ2-2; a possible D gene is TRBD1 (6 bases). With 3 bases removed from V and 0 bases from J, the gap between germline ends came to 12 bases. Germline lookup yields CDR1 SGDLS and CDR2 YYNGEE. The CDR3 has 16 amino acids. CDR3 residues: CASSETGFANTGELFF. For the CDR3, the DNA is TGTGCCAGCAGCGAGACAGGTTTTGCGAACACCGGGGAGCTGTTTTTT.

The V call is TRBV2, the J call TRBJ1-5; D gene unclear. Per the germline V gene, CDR1 is SNHLY and CDR2 is FYNNEI. The CDR3 contains 15 residues. Trimming stripped 2 bases from V and 7 bases from J, with 15 bases between. The CDR3 is CASSETLEGRQPQHF. The CDR3 region has the DNA TGTGCCAGCAGTGAAACCCTCGAGGGTAGGCAGCCCCAGCATTTT.

The V gene is TRBV7-9, the J gene TRBJ1-2, with a possible D match to TRBD1 (5 bases). Germline lookup yields CDR1 SEHNR and CDR2 FQNEAQ (reference sequence). The V end lost 7 bases, the J end lost 2 bases, and 11 bases lay between the germline ends. CDR3 length equals 13 residues. The CDR3 coding sequence is TGTGCCAGCATCGCGGGGGAGAACTATGGCTACACCTTC. It specifies CASIAGENYGYTF.

V is TRBV19 and J is TRBJ2-7; the match to TRBD2 covers 10 bases. This CDR3 is 18 amino acids long. CDR1 and CDR2 (germline): LNHDA, SQIVND (reference sequence). After removal of 4 bases from V and 4 bases from J, the junction contained 16 bases not matched to a gene. For the CDR3, the DNA is TGTGCCAGTAGTAAGCCCTCCGGACTAGCGGCTAAGGGGTACGAGCAGTACTTC. Residues: CASSKPSGLAAKGYEQYF.

The rearrangement uses TRBV6-4 and TRBJ2-1; TRBD2 matches at 9 bases. The CDR3 runs to 15 residues. Germline CDR1 MRHNA, CDR2 SNTAGT. The J segment lost 6 bases and the V segment lost 5 bases, leaving 8 bases of the junction unmatched. The CDR3 protein is CASSPGTSPLNEQFF. As DNA, the CDR3 is TGTGCCAGCAGTCCCGGGACTAGCCCCCTCAATGAGCAGTTCTTC.

A few counts support this clone. The V and J genes are TRBV11-2 and TRBJ2-1; D may be TRBD1 (5 bases). Trimming removed 5 bases at V and 9 bases at J, with 20 bases between. Germline V gene sequence: CDR1 SGHAT, CDR2 FQNNGV. This CDR3 contains 15 residues. CDR3 residues: CASSPLGSLDIEQFF. DNA for the CDR3: TGTGCCAGCAGCCCCTTGGGCAGTCTGGACATTGAGCAGTTCTTC.

The chain carries TRBV6-6 and TRBJ1-1; D gene ambiguous. Germline CDR1 and CDR2: MNHNY and SVGAGI (reference sequence). Trimming took off 1 base at V and 6 bases at J, with 9 bases between the two ends. CDR3 size: 13 residues. The CDR3 reads CASSYWGLAEAFF. DNA of the CDR3: TGTGCCAGCAGTTACTGGGGTCTTGCTGAAGCTTTCTTT.

The chain uses TRBV30 and TRBJ2-2, with TRBD2 identical over 7 bases. This CDR3 region has 16 residues. Germline values: CDR1 GTSNPN, CDR2 SVGIG (reference sequence). Unmatched junction bases numbered 13, after V lost 6 bases and J lost 3 bases. The chain's CDR3 is CACKPRRGRDTGELFF. The CDR3 DNA sequence: TGTGCCTGCAAACCTCGACGGGGGAGGGACACCGGGGAGCTGTTTTTT.

This clone was counted a single time. The chain has TRBV10-3 and TRBJ1-1; D ambiguous. The CDR3 loop spans 12 amino acids. Germline-derived CDR1 and CDR2 are ENHRY and SYGVKD. The germline V and J ends were trimmed by 4 bases and 4 bases, with 7 bases remaining between them. The CDR3 DNA is TGTGCCATCAGTGGGTCAGGCACTGAAGCTTTCTTT. Translated: CAISGSGTEAFF.

J is TRBJ1-1 and V is TRBV6-1, with D maybe TRBD1 (6 bases). V lost 7 bases and J 0 bases, leaving 12 bases between the germline ends. This CDR3 has 14 amino acids. Per germline, CDR1 MNHNS and CDR2 SASEGT. The DNA of the CDR3 is TGTGCCAGCATGGGAGGACAGATGAACACTGAAGCTTTCTTT. This translates into CASMGGQMNTEAFF.

The rearrangement uses TRBV7-2 and TRBJ2-1; 8 bases fit TRBD2. Germline V gene data show CDR1 as SGHTA and CDR2 as FQGNSA. V lost 8 bases to trimming and J lost 5 bases; unmatched junction nucleotides: 20. The CDR3 has 18 residues. The CDR3 DNA sequence: TGTGCCAGCTCCAGGGTCCCAAGCGGGGGTCCTGGGGACAATGAGCAGTTCTTC. It codes for CASSRVPSGGPGDNEQFF.

The chain employs TRBV11-3 and TRBJ2-2, with D uncertain. This CDR3 is 16 amino acids long. Germline V gives CDR1 SGHNT, CDR2 YENEEA. The V end lost 2 bases, the J end lost 2 bases, and 12 bases lay between the germline ends. DNA for the CDR3: TGTGCCAGCAGCTTATACGGCAGCCTTAACACCGGGGAGCTGTTTTTT. It encodes CASSLYGSLNTGELFF.

V usage is TRBV25-1 and J usage is TRBJ1-3, with D maybe TRBD1 (6 bases). The CDR3 runs to 15 residues. Germline V gives CDR1 MGHDK, CDR2 SYGVNS. Trimming shortened V by 1 base and J by 5 bases, and 12 bases separated the two germline ends. The CDR3 region is CASSESHRARNTIYF. The CDR3 bases are TGTGCCAGCAGTGAATCCCACAGGGCACGAAACACCATATATTTT.

The chain carries TRBV7-3 and TRBJ2-1; D is undetermined. V was shortened by 0 bases and J by 7 bases, with 7 bases between the two germline ends. Germline V lookup: CDR1 SGHTA, CDR2 FQGTGA. There are 13 residues in the CDR3. The CDR3 DNA is TGTGCCAGCAGCTTAACTCCAGAAAATGAGCAGTTCTTC. Its translation: CASSLTPENEQFF.

The chain employs TRBV9 and TRBJ2-1, with D perhaps matching TRBD2 (7 bases). The V and J ends lost 0 bases and 5 bases respectively, with 12 bases between them. Germline-derived CDR1 and CDR2 are SGDLS and YYNGEE. This CDR3 is 15 amino acids long. CDR3 in DNA: TGTGCCAGCAGCGTAGCGGGGGGCGAACACAATGAGCAGTTCTTC. Translating gives CASSVAGGEHNEQFF.

This chain links TRBV9 with TRBJ1-3; D remains ambiguous. Germline V gene sequence: CDR1 SGDLS, CDR2 YYNGEE. V lost 3 bases, J lost 6 bases, and 16 bases lay in between. This CDR3 region has 15 residues. CDR3 sequence reads: CASSEKSQLENTIYF. The CDR3 DNA reads TGTGCCAGCAGCGAGAAGTCGCAGTTGGAAAACACCATATATTTT.

The chain employs TRBV7-2 and TRBJ2-3; D uncertain. CDR1 is SGHTA, CDR2 FQGNSA, per germline. With 1 base removed from V and 6 bases from J, the gap between germline ends came to 5 bases. This CDR3 has 12 residues. CDR3 region: CASSLDSDTQYF. The CDR3 DNA reads TGTGCCAGCAGCTTAGATTCGGATACGCAGTATTTT.